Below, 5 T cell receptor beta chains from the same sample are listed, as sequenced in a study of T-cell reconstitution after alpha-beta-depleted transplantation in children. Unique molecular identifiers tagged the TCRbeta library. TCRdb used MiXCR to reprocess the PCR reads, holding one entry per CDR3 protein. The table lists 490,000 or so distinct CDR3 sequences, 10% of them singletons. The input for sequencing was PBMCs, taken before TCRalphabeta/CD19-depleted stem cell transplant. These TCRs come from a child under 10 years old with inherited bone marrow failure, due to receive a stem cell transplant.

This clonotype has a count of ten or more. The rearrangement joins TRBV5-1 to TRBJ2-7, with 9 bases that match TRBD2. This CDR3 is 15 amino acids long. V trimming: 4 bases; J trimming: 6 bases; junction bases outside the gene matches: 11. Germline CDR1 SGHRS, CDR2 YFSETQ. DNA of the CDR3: TGCGCCAGCAGCCTTAAGGCGGGAGGGAGCGGCGAGCAGTACTTC. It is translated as CASSLKAGGSGEQYF.

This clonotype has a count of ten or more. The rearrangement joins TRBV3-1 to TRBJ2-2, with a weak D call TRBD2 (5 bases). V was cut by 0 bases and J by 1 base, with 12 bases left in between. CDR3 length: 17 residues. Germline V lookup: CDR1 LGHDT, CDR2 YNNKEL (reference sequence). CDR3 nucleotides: TGTGCCAGCAGCCAAGATCGTGTGAGGGTGAACACCGGGGAGCTGTTTTTT. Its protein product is CASSQDRVRVNTGELFF.

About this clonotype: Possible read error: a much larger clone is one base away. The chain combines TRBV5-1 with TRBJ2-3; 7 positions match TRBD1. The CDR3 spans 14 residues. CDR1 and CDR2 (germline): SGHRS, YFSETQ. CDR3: CASGLVQGVDTQYF. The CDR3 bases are TGCGCCAGCGGCTTGGTCCAGGGGGTAGATACGCAGTATTTT.

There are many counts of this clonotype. The CDR3: CASSRLTGGLDNEQFF. The CDR3 region has the DNA TGTGCCAGCAGCCGATTGACAGGGGGTTTGGACAATGAGCAGTTCTTC. The V gene is TRBV14, the J gene TRBJ2-1, with 9 bases that match TRBD1. With V trimmed by 4 bases and J by 5 bases, 9 bases remained unmatched. In germline, CDR1 is SGHDN, CDR2 FVKESK. The CDR3 sequence is 16 residues long. Full variable domain (rest looked up from reference TRBV14 and TRBJ2-1): EAGVTQFPSHSVIEKGQTVTLRCDPISGHDNLYWYRRVMGKEIKFLLHFVKESKQDESGMPNNRFLAERTGGTYSTLKVQPAELEDSGVYFCASSRLTGGLDNEQFFGPGTRLTVL.

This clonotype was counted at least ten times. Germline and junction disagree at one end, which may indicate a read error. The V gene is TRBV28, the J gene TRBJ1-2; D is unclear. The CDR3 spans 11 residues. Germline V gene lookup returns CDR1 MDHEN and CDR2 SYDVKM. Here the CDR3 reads CATNTHGRNFF. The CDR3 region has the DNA TGTGCCACTAACACCCACGGGAGAAATTTTTTC.